This TCR beta chain was sequenced in a study of blood T cell repertoires in COVID-19. Looking at the study overall: COVID-19 samples, acute and convalescent, were from the United States, Italy and Spain. T cells, B-cell-depleted T cells, or PBMCs supplied cDNA or gDNA.

As processed by the authors: Cell counts per sample came from amplifying reference gene primers. Only in-frame clones appear in the TCRdb table, and some are missing; sequencing was by immunoSEQ multiplex PCR. For V, J and clone size, that table is used; D and trimming come from the DNA. The sample consists of about 150,000 clones, 84% of them appearing once. The length of the CDR3 is 15 residues. Deletions cut 1 base from V and 0 bases from J, with 10 bases between. Germline V gene data show CDR1 as LNHDA and CDR2 as SQIVND (reference sequence). A Seattle source enrolled patients during active infection and followed them longitudinally.

J is TRBJ2-7 and V is TRBV19; the D gene is possibly TRBD1 (6 bases). The sequencing sample was made of peripheral blood. The sequence was obtained from a man aged 25-45 years with COVID-19, enrolled during active disease. The CDR3 DNA reads TGTGCCAGTAGTATAGTACGGGACACCTCCTACGAGCAGTACTTC. This codes for CASSIVRDTSYEQYF.